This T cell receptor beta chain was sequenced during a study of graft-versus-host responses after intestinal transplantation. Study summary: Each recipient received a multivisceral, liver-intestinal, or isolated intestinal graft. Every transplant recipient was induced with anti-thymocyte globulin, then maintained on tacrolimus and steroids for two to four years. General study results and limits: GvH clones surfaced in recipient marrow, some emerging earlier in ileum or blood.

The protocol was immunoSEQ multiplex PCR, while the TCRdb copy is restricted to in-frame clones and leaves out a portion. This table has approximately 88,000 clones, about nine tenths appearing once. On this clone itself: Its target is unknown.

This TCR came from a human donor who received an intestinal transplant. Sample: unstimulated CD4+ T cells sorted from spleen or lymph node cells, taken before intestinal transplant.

The CDR3 region has the DNA TGTGCCAGCAACCCCCTTAGCTCTGGAAACACCATATATTTT. It translates to CASNPLSSGNTIYF. The chain joins TRBV6-1 to TRBJ1-3; D gene unclear. Germline V gene data show CDR1 as MNHNS and CDR2 as SASEGT. The CDR3 extends over 14 amino acids. V gave up 7 bases and J gave up 0 bases, with 10 bases separating them.